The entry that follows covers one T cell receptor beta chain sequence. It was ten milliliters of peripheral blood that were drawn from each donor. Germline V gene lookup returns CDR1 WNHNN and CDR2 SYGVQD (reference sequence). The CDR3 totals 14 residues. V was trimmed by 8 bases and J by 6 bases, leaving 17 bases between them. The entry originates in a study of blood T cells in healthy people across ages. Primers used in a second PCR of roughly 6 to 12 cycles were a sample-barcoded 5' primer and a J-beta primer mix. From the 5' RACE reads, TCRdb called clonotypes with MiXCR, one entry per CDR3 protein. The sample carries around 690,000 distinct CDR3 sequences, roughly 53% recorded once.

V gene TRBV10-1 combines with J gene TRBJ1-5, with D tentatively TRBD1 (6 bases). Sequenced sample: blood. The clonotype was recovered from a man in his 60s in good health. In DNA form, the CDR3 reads TGCGCCAGCCCCGCCCGGGACATTGGTCAGCCCCAGCATTTT. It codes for CASPARDIGQPQHF.